This T cell receptor beta chain stems from a study of early T cells in non-severe SARS-CoV-2 infection. MiXCR, applied by TCRdb to the 5' RACE reads, yields one record per CDR3 protein. The sample consists of tens of thousands of distinct CDR3 sequences, about a tenth of them appearing once. This CDR3 spans 16 amino acids. V shed 4 bases, J shed 3 bases, and the junction held 7 bases outside the gene matches. The V gene's germline CDR1 is SGHNT and CDR2 YYREEE (reference sequence). V and J are TRBV5-4 and TRBJ2-1, with TRBD2 matching 10 bases. This TCR derives from an adult who was a healthcare worker with PCR-confirmed SARS-CoV-2 infection or an uninfected control (not recorded which). Sequenced: whole blood. CDR3 in amino acids: CASSQRTSGLYNEQFF. Written as DNA, the CDR3 is TGTGCCAGCAGCCAAAGGACTAGCGGACTCTACAATGAGCAGTTCTTC.